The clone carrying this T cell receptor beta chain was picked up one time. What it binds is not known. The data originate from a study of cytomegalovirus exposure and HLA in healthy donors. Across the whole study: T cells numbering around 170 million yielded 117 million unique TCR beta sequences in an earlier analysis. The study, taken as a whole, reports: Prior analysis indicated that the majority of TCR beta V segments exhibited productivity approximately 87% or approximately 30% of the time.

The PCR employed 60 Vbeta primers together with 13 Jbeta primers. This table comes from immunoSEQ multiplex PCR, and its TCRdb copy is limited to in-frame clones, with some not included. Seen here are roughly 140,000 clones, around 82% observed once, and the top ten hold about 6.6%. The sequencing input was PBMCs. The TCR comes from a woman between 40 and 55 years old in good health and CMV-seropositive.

The CDR3 DNA reads as TGTGCCATCGGGACGAAGGGGGCGAATGGCTACACCTTC. Translated: CAIGTKGANGYTF. The gene calls are TRBV10-3 and TRBJ1-2; the match to TRBD1 covers 7 bases. The CDR3 sequence is 13 residues long. Germline CDR1 and CDR2: ENHRY and SYGVKD. V was pared by 8 bases and J by 6 bases, with 9 bases of the junction left unmatched.